The subject of this entry is one T cell receptor beta chain. Its matching antigen is unknown. Healthy adults negative for HIV, lacking recent acute infections or vaccinations, served as donors. The CDR3 sequence is 13 residues long. V lost 6 bases, J lost 4 bases, and 10 bases lay in between. Germline lookup yields CDR1 MNHEY and CDR2 SVGAGI. This sample was included in a study of shared clonotypes between healthy human individuals. The DNA input per sorted-subset replicate PCR was 200 ng, corresponding to some 30,000 T cell genomes. Clones were sequenced by immunoSEQ multiplex PCR, and TCRdb holds only the in-frame ones, with some missing. The sample holds about 2 million clones, approximately 95% seen once. Study-wide results and limits: Though the depth was large, rarefaction showed that sorted-subset sequencing was incomplete. In general, naive subsets displayed greater estimated richness than memory subsets did.

The sequence was obtained from a man aged 18 to 29 in good health. The rearrangement links TRBV6-5 to TRBJ1-3; D not certain. Material: naive CD4+ T cells sorted from blood. Sample subset: CD45RA+ positively selected. CDR3: CASRQGRGNTIYF. The CDR3 nucleotides are TGTGCCAGCAGACAAGGGAGAGGAAACACCATATATTTT.